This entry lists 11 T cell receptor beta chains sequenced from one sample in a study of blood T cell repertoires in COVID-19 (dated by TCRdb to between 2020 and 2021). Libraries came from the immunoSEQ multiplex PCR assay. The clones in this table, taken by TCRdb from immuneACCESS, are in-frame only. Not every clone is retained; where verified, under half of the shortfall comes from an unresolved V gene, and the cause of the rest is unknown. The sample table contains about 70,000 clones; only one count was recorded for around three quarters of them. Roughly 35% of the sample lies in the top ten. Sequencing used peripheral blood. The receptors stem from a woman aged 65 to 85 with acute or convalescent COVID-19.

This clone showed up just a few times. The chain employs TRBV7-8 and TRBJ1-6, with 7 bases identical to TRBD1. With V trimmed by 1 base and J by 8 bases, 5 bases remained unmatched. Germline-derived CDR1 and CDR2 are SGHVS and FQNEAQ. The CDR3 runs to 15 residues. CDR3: CASSLGTGVYSPLHF. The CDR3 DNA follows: TGTGCCAGCAGCTTAGGGACAGGTGTTTATTCACCCCTCCACTTT.

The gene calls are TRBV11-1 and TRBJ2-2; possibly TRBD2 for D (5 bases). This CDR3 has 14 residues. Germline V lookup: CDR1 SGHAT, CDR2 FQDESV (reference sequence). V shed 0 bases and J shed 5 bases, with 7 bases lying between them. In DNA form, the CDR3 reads TGTGCCAGCAGCTTAGCTTCGGGGACCGGGGAGCTGTTTTTT. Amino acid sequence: CASSLASGTGELFF.

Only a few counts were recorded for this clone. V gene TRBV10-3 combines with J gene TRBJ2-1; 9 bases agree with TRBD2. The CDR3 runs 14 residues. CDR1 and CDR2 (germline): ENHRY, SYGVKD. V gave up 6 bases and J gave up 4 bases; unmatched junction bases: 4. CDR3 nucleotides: TGTGCCATCAGGACTAGCGGAGTATACAATGAGCAGTTCTTC. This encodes CAIRTSGVYNEQFF.

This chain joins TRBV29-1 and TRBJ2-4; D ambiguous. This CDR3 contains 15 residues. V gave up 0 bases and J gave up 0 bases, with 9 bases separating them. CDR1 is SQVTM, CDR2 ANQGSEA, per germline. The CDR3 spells CSVEDLAVAKNIQYF. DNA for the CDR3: TGCAGCGTTGAAGATCTGGCCGTAGCCAAAAACATTCAGTACTTC.

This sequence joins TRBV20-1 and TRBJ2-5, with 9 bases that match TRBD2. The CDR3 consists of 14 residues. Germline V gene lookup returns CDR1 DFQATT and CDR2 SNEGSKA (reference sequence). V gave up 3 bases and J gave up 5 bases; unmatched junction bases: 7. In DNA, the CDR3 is TGCAGTGCTAGTGAGGCTAGCGGGACGGAGACCCAGTACTTC. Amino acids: CSASEASGTETQYF.

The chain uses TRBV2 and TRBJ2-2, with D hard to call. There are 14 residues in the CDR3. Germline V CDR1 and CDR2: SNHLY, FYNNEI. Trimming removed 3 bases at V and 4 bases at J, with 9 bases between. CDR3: CASSDSRPTGELFF. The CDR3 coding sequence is TGTGCCAGCAGTGATTCCAGGCCCACCGGGGAGCTGTTTTTT.

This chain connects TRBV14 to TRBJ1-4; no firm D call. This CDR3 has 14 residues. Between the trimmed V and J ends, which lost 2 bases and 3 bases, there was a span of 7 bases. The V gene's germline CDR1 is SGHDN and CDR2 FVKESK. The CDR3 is CASSQRRSNEKLFF. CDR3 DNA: TGTGCCAGCAGCCAACGCAGGTCTAATGAAAAACTGTTTTTT. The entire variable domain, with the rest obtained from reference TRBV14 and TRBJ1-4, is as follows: EAGVTQFPSHSVIEKGQTVTLRCDPISGHDNLYWYRRVMGKEIKFLLHFVKESKQDESGMPNNRFLAERTGGTYSTLKVQPAELEDSGVYFCASSQRRSNEKLFFGSGTQLSVL.

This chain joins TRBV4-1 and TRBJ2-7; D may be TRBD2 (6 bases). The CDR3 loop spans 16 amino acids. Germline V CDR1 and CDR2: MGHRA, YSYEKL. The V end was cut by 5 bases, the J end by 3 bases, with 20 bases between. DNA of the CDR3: TGCGCCAGCAGCTTTCTCCCCAGCGGGCAAAGCTACGAGCAGTACTTC. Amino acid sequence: CASSFLPSGQSYEQYF.

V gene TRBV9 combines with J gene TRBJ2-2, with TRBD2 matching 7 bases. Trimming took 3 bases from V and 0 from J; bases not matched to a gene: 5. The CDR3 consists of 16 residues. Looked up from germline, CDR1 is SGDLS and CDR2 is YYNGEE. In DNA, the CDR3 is TGTGCCAGCAGCGGTGCTAGCGGCTCGAACACCGGGGAGCTGTTTTTT. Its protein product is CASSGASGSNTGELFF.

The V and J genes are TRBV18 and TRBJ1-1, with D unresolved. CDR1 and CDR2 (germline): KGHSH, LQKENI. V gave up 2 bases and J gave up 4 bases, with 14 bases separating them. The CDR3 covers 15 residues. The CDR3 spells CASSPASSGSTEAFF. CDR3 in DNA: TGTGCCAGCTCACCAGCATCGTCGGGGAGCACTGAAGCTTTCTTT.

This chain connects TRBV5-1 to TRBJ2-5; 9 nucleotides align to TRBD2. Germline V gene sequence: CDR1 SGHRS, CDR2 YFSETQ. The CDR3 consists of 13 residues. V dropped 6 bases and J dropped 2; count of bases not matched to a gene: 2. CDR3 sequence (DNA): TGCGCCAGCACCCTAGCGGGGCAAGAGACCCAGTACTTC. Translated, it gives CASTLAGQETQYF.